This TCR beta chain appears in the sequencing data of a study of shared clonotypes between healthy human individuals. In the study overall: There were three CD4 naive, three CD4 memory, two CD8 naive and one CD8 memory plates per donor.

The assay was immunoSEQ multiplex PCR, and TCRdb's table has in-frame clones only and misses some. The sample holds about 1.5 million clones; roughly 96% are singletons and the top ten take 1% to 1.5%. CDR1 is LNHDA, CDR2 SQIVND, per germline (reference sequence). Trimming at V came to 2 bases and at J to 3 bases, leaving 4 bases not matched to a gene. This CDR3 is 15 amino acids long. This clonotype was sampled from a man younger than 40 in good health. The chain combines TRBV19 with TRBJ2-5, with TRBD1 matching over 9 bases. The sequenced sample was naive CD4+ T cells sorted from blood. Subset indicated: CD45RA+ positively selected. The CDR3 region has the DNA TGTGCCAGTAGTATACCGGGACAGGGAAAAGAGACCCAGTACTTC. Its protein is CASSIPGQGKETQYF.